The source of this T cell receptor beta chain is a study of CD8 T cells in ankylosing spondylitis (TCRdb year 2017). With respect to the entire study: T cell receptor beta repertoires were profiled in healthy donors and ankylosing spondylitis patients so that disease-linked TCR variants could be found. Peripheral blood was sampled, and synovial fluid was additionally collected from ankylosing spondylitis patients. In total, the full study cohort was made up of some 100 healthy donors and 25 to 30 ankylosing spondylitis patients.

The instrument was an Illumina HiSeq 2500. Quantitative 5'-RACE with molecular barcodes was the method used to prepare the TCR beta libraries. The paper's data handling went like this. To identify disease-linked TCR variants, a new computational method was used, one built on a probabilistic model of VDJ rearrangement. TCRdb cleaned the public reads at Q25 with fastp, built clones with MiXCR and kept in-frame beta chains. When rows share a CDR3 protein, they turn into one entry using the most common DNA and genes. TCRdb, not the authors, supplied the V and J calls. A total of roughly 40,000 distinct CDR3 sequences appear in this sample, less than 3.5% of them only once. The ten largest account for under 6% of the sample. This clonotype was seen at least ten times. Its antigen specificity is not known. No base quality values were provided; no much bigger clone lies one nucleotide off. Counted from cysteine to phenylalanine, this CDR3 has 13 amino acids. Of the read, only the CDR3 DNA is kept; its 39 bases are in frame from base 1. The germline V gene encodes CDR1 SGDLS and CDR2 YYNGEE. The junction carries 9 bases between V and J, which are trimmed by 4 bases and 5 bases respectively.

What the authors observed across the whole study: Some of the motif variants had been reported before in the synovial fluid and blood of reactive arthritis patients, a finding that suggests common disease-initiation mechanisms. Blood from ankylosing spondylitis patients appeared to be characterized by a TCR beta motif composed of 7 to 9 highly homologous amino acid variants. According to the report, matched synovial fluid samples from ankylosing spondylitis patients were significantly enriched for the disease-linked clones. The disease-linked clones showed a CD8+ phenotype and occurred at relatively low frequencies in peripheral blood.

The V and J genes are TRBV9 and TRBJ2-2; the D gene cannot be resolved reliably. This sequence was found in a male donor with ankylosing spondylitis or in good health (not recorded which). The specimen was blood, either unsorted or a sorted T cell fraction (not recorded which). The CDR3 region: CASSQTPTGELFF. Read as DNA, the sequence is TGTGCCAGCAGCCAGACACCTACCGGGGAGCTGTTTTTT. This CDR3, with the reference TRBV9 and TRBJ2-2 proteins standing in past its ends, gives the full variable domain DSGVTQTPKHLITATGQRVTLRCSPRSGDLSVYWYQQSLDQGLQFLIQYYNGEERAKGNILERFSAQQFPDLHSELNLSSLELGDSALYFCASSQTPTGELFFGEGSRLTVL.